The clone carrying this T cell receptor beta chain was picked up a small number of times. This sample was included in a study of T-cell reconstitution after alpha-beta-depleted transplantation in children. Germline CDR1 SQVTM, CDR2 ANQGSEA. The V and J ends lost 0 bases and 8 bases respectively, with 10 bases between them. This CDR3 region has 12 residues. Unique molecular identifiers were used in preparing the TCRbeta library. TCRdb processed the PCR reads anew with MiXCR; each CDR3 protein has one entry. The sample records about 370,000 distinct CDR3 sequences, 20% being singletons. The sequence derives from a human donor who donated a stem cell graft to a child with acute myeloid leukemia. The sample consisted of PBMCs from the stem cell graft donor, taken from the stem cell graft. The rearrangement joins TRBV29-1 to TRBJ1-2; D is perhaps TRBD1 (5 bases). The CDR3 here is CSVEDLGVGYTF. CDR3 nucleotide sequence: TGCAGCGTTGAAGATCTAGGGGTCGGCTACACCTTC.